The sequence of this TCR beta chain was determined in a study of tumor-infiltrating lymphocytes in primary liver carcinoma. Without any cell sorting, roughly 20-33 mg of bulk tissue yielded co-extracted RNA and DNA. Patients diagnosed with primary liver carcinoma received treatment through surgical resection. Germline V gives CDR1 SGHNT, CDR2 YENEEA. V lost 5 bases, J lost 12 bases, and 21 bases lay in between. The length of the CDR3 is 14 residues. With a constant-region primer, TCR beta cDNA was made from roughly 500 ng of total RNA. Slightly modified ARM-PCR served as the procedure for the TCR beta libraries. These libraries came from three rounds of nested multiplex PCR. The first two PCR rounds, approximately 10 cycles each, used TRBV1-TRBV30 forward primers and a C-beta reverse primer. TCRdb redid the calling of the multiplex PCR reads with MiXCR, one entry per CDR3 protein. Seen here are tens of thousands of distinct CDR3 sequences, 55% to 75% observed once, and the top ten hold over 25%.

V gene TRBV11-3 combines with J gene TRBJ2-3; either TRBD1 or TRBD2 may fit D (5 bases each). This TCR derives from a man between 40 and 49 years old with primary liver carcinoma and hepatitis B virus infection. Material: liver tumor tissue from sampling region 5. Subset: tumor region T5, tumor centre. CDR3 region: CASSPSRGTETQYF. CDR3 in DNA: TGTGCCAGCAGCCCATCGAGGGGCACAGAAACACAGTATTTT.